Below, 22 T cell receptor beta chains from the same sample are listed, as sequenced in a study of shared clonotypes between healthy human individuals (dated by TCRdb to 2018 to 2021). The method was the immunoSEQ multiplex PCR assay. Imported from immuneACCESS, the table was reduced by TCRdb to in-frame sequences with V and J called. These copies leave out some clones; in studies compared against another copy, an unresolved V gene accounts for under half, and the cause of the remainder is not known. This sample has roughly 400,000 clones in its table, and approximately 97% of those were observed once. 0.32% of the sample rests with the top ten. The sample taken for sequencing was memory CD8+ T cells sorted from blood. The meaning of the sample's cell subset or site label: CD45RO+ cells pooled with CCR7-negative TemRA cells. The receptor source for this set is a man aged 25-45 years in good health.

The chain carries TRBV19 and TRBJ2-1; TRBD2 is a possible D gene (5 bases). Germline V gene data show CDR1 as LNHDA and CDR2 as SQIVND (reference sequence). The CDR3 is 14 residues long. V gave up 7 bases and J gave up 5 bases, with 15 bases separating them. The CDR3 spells CASNGILRHNEQFF. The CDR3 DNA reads TGTGCCAGTAACGGGATCCTACGACACAATGAGCAGTTCTTC.

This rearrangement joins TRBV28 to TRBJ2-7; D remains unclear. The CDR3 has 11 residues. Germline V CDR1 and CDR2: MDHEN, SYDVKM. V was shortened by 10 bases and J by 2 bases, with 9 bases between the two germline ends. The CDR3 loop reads CATRTPYEQYF. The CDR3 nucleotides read TGTGCCACCCGGACCCCCTACGAGCAGTACTTC.

CDR3 in amino acids: CASKGDRGWQYF. CDR3 coding DNA: TGTGCCAGCAAGGGGGACAGGGGGTGGCAGTACTTC. The chain recombines TRBV6-1 with TRBJ2-7, with TRBD1 identical over 11 bases. Per germline, CDR1 MNHNS and CDR2 SASEGT. The length of the CDR3 is 12 residues. Trimming removed 7 bases from V and 9 bases from J; junction bases left unmatched: 5.

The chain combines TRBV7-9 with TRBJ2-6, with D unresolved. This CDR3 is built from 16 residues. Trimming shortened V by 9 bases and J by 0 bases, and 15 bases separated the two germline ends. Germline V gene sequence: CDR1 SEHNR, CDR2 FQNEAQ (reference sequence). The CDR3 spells CASGPGSLSGANVLTF. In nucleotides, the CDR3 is TGTGCCAGTGGGCCGGGCAGTCTCTCTGGGGCCAACGTCCTGACTTTC.

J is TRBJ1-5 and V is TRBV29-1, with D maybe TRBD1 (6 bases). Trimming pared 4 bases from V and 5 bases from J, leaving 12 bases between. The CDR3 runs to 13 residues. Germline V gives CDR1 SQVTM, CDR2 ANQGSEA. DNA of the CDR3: TGCAGCGTTGCTGACAGGTTCGATCAGCCCCAGCATTTT. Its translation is CSVADRFDQPQHF.

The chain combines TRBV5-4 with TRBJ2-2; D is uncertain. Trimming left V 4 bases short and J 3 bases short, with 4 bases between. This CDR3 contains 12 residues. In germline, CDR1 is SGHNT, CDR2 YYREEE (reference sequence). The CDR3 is CASSPYTGELFF. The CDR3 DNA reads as TGTGCCAGCAGCCCTTACACCGGGGAGCTGTTTTTT.

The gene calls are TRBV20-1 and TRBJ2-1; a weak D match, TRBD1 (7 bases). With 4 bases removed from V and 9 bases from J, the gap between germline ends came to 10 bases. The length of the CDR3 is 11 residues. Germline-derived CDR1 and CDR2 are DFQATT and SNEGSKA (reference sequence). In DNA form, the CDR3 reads TGCAGTGCTACGCAGGGGGGTGAGCAGTTCTTC. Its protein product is CSATQGGEQFF.

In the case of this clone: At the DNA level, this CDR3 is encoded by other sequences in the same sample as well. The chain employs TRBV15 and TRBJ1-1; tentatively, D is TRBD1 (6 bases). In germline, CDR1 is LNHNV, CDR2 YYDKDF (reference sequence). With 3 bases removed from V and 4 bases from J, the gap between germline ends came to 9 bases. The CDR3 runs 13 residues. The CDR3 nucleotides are TGTGCCACCAGCAGGGAGGGGGGCACTGAAGCTTTCTTT. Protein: CATSREGGTEAFF.

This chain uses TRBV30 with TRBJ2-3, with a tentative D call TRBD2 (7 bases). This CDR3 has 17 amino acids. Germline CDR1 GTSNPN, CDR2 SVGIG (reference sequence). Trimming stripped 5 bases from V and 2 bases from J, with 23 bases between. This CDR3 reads CAWARGWGGKDTDTQYF. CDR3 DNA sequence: TGTGCCTGGGCCCGGGGATGGGGGGGCAAGGACACAGATACGCAGTATTTT.

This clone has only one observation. The CDR3 DNA follows: TGTGCCAGCAGCTTAGCTCCGTCCAACTATGGCTACACCTTC. Encoded protein: CASSLAPSNYGYTF. The V gene is TRBV11-2, the J gene TRBJ1-2; D is unclear. Per germline, CDR1 SGHAT and CDR2 FQNNGV. The CDR3 is 14 amino acids. Trimming cost V 1 base and J 2 bases, with 8 bases left between them.

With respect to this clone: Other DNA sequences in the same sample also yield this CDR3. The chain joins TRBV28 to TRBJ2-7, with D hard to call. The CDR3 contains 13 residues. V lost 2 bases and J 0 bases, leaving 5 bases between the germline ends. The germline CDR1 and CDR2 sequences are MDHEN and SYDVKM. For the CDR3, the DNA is TGTGCCAGCAGTTTAGAGAGCTCCTACGAGCAGTACTTC. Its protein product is CASSLESSYEQYF.

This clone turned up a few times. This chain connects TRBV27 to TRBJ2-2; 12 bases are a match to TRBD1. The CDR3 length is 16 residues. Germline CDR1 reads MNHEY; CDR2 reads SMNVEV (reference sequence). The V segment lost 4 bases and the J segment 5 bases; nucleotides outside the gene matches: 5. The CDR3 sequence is CASSSGQGARTGELFF. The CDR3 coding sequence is TGTGCCAGCAGTTCGGGACAGGGGGCGCGTACCGGGGAGCTGTTTTTT.

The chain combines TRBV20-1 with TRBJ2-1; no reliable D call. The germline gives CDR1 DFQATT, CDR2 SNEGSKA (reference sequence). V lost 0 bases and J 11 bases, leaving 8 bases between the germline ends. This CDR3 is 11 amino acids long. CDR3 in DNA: TGCAGTGCTAGAGATCCCTTTCAGCAGTTCTTC. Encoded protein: CSARDPFQQFF.

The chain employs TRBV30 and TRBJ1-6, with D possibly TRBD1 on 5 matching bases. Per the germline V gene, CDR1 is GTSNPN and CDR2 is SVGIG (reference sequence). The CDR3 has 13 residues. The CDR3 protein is CSLEGWLNSPLHF. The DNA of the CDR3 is TGTTCCCTGGAGGGGTGGTTAAATTCACCCCTCCACTTT. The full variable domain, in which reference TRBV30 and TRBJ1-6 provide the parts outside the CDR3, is SQTIHQWPATLVQPVGSPLSLECTVEGTSNPNLYWYRQAAGRGLQLLFYSVGIGQISSEVPQNLSASRPQDRQFILSSKKLLLSDSGFYLCSLEGWLNSPLHFGNGTRLTVT.

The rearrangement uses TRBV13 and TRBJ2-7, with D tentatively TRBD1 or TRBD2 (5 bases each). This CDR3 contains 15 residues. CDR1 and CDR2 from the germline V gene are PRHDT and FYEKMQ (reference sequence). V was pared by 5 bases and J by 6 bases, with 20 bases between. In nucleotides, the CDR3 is TGTGCCAGCAGCCCGGGACCGTCCGACCATACCGAGCAGTACTTC. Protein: CASSPGPSDHTEQYF. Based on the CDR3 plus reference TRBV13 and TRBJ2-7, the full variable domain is AAGVIQSPRHLIKEKRETATLKCYPIPRHDTVYWYQQGPGQDPQFLISFYEKMQSDKGSIPDRFSAQQFSDYHSELNMSSLELGDSALYFCASSPGPSDHTEQYFGPGTRLTVT.

This CDR3 reads CAWSVGPEVNTEAFF. In nucleotides, the CDR3 is TGTGCCTGGAGTGTCGGGCCAGAAGTGAACACTGAAGCTTTCTTT. The V and J genes are TRBV30 and TRBJ1-1; the D is unclear. The CDR3 is 15 amino acids. Germline V CDR1 and CDR2: GTSNPN, SVGIG (reference sequence). V lost 0 bases, J lost 0 bases, and 11 bases lay in between.

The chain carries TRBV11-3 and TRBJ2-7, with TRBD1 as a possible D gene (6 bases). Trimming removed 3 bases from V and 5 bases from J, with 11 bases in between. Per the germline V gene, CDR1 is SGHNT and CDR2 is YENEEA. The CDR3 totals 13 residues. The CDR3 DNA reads TGTGCCAGCAGCTTTAACAGGGCCCACGAGCAGTACTTC. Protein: CASSFNRAHEQYF.

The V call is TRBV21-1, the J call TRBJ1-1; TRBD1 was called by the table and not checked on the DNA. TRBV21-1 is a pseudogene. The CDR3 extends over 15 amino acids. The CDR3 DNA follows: TGTGCCAGCAGCATCCAAGACAGGATGAACACTGAAGCTTTCTTT. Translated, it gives CASSIQDRMNTEAFF.

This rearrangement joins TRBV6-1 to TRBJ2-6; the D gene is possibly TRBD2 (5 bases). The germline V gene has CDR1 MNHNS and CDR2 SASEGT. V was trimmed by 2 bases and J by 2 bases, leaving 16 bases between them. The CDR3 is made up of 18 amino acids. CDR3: CASSEYRVRRTGANVLTF. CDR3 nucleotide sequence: TGTGCCAGCAGTGAATATCGTGTCAGGAGGACTGGGGCCAACGTCCTGACTTTC.

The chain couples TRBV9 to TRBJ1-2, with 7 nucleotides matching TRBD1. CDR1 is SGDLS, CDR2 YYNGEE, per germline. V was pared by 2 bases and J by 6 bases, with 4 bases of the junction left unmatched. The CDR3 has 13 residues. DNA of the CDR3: TGTGCCAGCAGCGTTTTCCAGGGGGATGGCTACACCTTC. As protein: CASSVFQGDGYTF.

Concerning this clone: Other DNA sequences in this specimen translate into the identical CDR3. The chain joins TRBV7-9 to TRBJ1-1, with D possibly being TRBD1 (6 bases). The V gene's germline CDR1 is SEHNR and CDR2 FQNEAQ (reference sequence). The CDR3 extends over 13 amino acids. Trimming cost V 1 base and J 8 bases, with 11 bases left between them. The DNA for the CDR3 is TGTGCCAGCAGCTTAGTGTCCGGGACAGAAGCTTTCTTT. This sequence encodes CASSLVSGTEAFF.

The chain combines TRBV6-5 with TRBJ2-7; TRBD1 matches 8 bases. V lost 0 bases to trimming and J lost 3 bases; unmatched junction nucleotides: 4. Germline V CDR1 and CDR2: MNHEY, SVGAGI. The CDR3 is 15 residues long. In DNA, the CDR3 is TGTGCCAGCAGTTACTCTTCGACAGGGGACTACGAGCAGTACTTC. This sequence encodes CASSYSSTGDYEQYF.